The sequence of this TCR beta chain was determined in a study of blood T cell repertoires in COVID-19. Study-wide context: The origin of the acute and convalescent COVID-19 samples was the United States, Italy and Spain.

Method: immunoSEQ multiplex PCR; TCRdb's copy keeps in-frame clones and lacks some. The top ten hold 0.75% to 0.9% of the sample, which has 450,000 or so clones, roughly 89% seen once. This CDR3 is 13 amino acids long. After removal of 6 bases from V and 4 bases from J, the junction contained 3 bases not matched to a gene. CDR1 is MNHEY and CDR2 is SMNVEV in the germline V gene (reference sequence). The clonotype was recovered from a man younger than 35 with COVID-19, enrolled during active disease. This sequence joins TRBV27 and TRBJ2-5; the match to TRBD1 covers 9 bases. The specimen sequenced was peripheral blood. The CDR3 spells CASRTGGRETQYF. For the CDR3, the DNA is TGTGCCAGCAGAACAGGGGGCCGAGAGACCCAGTACTTC.